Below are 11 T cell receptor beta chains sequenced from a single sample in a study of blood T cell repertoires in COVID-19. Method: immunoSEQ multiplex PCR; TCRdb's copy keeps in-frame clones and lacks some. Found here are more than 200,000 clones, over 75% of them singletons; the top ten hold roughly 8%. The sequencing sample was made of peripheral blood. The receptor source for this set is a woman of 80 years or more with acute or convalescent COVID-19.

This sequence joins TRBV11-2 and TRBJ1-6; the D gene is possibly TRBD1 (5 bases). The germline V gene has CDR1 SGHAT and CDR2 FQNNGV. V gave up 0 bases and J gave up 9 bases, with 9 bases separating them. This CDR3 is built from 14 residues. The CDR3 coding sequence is TGTGCCAGCAGCTTAGATCGCGGGGCTTCACCCCTCCACTTT. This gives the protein CASSLDRGASPLHF.

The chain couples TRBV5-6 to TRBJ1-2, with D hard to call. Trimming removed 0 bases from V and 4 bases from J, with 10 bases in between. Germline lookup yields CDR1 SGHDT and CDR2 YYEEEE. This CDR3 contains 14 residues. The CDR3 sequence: CASSLVRLPYGYTF. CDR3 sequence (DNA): TGTGCCAGCAGCTTGGTCAGATTGCCCTATGGCTACACCTTC.

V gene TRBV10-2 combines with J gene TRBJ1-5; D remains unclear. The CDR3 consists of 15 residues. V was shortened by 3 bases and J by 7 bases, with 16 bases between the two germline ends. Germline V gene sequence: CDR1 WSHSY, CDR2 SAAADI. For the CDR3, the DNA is TGCGCCAGCAGTGACTACGGAGGGCCGGAGCAGCCCCAGCATTTT. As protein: CASSDYGGPEQPQHF.

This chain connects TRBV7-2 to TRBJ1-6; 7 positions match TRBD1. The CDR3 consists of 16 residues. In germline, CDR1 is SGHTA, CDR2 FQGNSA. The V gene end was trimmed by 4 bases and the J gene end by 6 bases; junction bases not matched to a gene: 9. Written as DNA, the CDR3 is TGTGCCAGCAGCTACCGACAGGGCGGAGGTAATTCACCCCTCCACTTT. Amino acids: CASSYRQGGGNSPLHF.

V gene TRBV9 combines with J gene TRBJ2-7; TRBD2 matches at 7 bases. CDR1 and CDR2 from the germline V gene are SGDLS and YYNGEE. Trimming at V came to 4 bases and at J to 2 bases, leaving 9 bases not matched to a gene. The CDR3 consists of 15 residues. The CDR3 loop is CASSPGWGRAYEQYF. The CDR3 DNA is TGTGCCAGCAGCCCTGGATGGGGGAGGGCCTACGAGCAGTACTTC.

The CDR3 loop is CASSERRGGLGETQYF. The CDR3 nucleotides read TGTGCCAGCAGTGAACGGCGGGGGGGCCTGGGGGAGACCCAGTACTTC. V usage is TRBV6-1 and J usage is TRBJ2-5; 9 bases are a match to TRBD2. The CDR3 spans 16 residues. CDR1 and CDR2 (germline): MNHNS, SASEGT. V lost 2 bases, J lost 5 bases, and 9 bases stayed unmatched.

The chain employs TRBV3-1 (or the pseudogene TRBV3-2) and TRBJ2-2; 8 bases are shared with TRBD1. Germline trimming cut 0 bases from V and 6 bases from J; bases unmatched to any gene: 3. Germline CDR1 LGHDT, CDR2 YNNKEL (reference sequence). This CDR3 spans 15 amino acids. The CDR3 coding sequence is TGTGCCAGCAGCCAAGAGACAGGGGTTCCCGGGGAGCTGTTTTTT. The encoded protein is CASSQETGVPGELFF.

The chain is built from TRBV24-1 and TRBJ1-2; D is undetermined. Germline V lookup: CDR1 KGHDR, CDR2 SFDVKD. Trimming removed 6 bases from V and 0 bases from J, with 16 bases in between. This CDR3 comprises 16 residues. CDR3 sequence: CATSPITRIANYGYTF. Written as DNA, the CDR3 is TGTGCCACCAGTCCGATTACTAGAATAGCTAACTATGGCTACACCTTC.

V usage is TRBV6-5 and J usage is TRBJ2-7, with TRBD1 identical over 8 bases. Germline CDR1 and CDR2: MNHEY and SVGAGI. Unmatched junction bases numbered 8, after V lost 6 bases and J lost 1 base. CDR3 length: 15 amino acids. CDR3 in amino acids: CASSYDRTGSYEQYF. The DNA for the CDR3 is TGTGCCAGCAGCTACGACCGGACAGGGTCCTACGAGCAGTACTTC.

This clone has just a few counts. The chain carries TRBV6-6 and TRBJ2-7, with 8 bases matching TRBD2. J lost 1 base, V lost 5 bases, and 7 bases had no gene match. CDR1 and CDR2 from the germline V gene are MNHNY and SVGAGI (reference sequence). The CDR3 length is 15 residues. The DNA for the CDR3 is TGTGCCAGCAGTGGCCATAGCGGGGTGTCCTACGAGCAGTACTTC. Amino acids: CASSGHSGVSYEQYF.

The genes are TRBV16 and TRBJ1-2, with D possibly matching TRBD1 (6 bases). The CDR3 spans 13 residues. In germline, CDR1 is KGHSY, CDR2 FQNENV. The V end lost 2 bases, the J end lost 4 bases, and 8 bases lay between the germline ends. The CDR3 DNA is TGTGCCAGCAGCCAAGGGGGCACCTATGGCTACACCTTC. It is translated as CASSQGGTYGYTF. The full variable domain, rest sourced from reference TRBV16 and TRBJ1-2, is GEEVAQTPKHLVRGEGQKAKLYCAPIKGHSYVFWYQQVLKNEFKFLISFQNENVFDETGMPKERFSAKCLPNSPCSLEIQATKLEDSAVYFCASSQGGTYGYTFGSGTRLTVV.